Listed here is a single TCR beta chain. The source of the sample is a study of blood T cell repertoires in COVID-19. CDR1 is SEHNR and CDR2 is FQNEAQ in the germline V gene (reference sequence). This CDR3 is built from 15 residues. Between the trimmed V and J ends, which lost 6 bases and 0 bases, there was a span of 13 bases. In the original analysis: The assay estimated nucleated cells by amplifying reference gene primers. Clones were read by immunoSEQ multiplex PCR, and TCRdb kept only the in-frame ones, dropping some. V and J calls and clone size follow that table, whereas D and trimming were derived from the DNA. The sample gives under 300,000 clones, roughly nine tenths of which show up once; around 2% is in the top ten.

The sequencing input was peripheral blood. The clonotype originates from a middle-aged man with acute or convalescent COVID-19. This chain links TRBV7-9 with TRBJ2-3; D possibly corresponds to TRBD2 (6 bases). CDR3 sequence (DNA): TGTGCCAGCAGTTCCCCGGGGGTTAGCACAGATACGCAGTATTTT. Its protein product is CASSSPGVSTDTQYF.